This T cell receptor beta chain was recorded in a study of blood T cell repertoires in COVID-19. The germline V gene has CDR1 SEHNR and CDR2 FQNEAQ (reference sequence). J gave up 8 bases and V 4 bases, and 11 bases lay outside the gene matches. This CDR3 region has 15 residues. In the authors' methods: Researchers report that nucleated cell counts were estimated from reference gene primer amplification. Generated by immunoSEQ multiplex PCR, the TCRdb table keeps only in-frame clones and is missing some. For V, J and clone size, that table is used; D and trimming come from the DNA. The data contain around 230,000 clones, approximately 90% of them singletons.

The TCR comes from a man younger than 40 who had recovered from COVID-19. The chain couples TRBV7-9 to TRBJ1-2, with 9 bases lining up with TRBD1. The sample was peripheral blood. In DNA form, the CDR3 reads TGTGCCAGCAGCTCTGGACAGGGGTATGGCTGGGGCTACACCTTC. Translated: CASSSGQGYGWGYTF.